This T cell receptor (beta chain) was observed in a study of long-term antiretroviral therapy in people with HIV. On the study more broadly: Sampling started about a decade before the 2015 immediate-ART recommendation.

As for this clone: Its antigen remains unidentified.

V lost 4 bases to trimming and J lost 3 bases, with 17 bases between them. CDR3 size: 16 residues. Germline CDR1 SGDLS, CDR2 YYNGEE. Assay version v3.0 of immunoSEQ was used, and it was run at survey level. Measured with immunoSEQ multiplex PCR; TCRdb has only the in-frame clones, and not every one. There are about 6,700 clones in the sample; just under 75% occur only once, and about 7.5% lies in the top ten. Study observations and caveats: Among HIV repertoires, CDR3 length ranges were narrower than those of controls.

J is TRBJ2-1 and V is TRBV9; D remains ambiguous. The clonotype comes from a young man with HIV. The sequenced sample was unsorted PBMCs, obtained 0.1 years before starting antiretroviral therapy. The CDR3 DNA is TGTGCCAGCAGCCTAGAGGCTTTTCCCTACTACAATGAGCAGTTCTTC. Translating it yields CASSLEAFPYYNEQFF.